The rows below give T cell receptor beta chains drawn from one sample of a study of beta chain features in type 1 diabetes. The protocol was immunoSEQ multiplex PCR, while the TCRdb copy is restricted to in-frame clones and leaves out a portion. The profile shows about 700,000 clones, around an eighth of them singletons. Sequencing was done on a sample of naive CD4+ T cells from blood. The receptors originated from a man aged 18 to 35 with type 1 diabetes. Both conserved end residues are part of each CDR3. The D gene is left open where the match is weak. Size tells how often a clone was seen (once, few, many) or the class of an expanded clone, and some rows leave it out.

clone_size: few; cdr3_length: 12; d_call: TRBD2; j_call: TRBJ2-7; v_call: TRBV10-3; cdr3_aa: CAASSGGVEQYF; cdr3_nt: TGTGCCGCTTCTAGCGGGGGGGTCGAGCAGTACTTC
clone_size: NA; cdr3_length: 14; d_call: TRBD1; j_call: TRBJ1-5; v_call: TRBV18; cdr3_aa: CASSLWDRDQPQHF; cdr3_nt: TGTGCCAGCTCACTTTGGGACAGAGATCAGCCCCAGCATTTT
clone_size: NA; cdr3_length: 17; d_call: NA; j_call: TRBJ2-7; v_call: TRBV7-9; cdr3_aa: CASSPMLWGSDPSEQYF; cdr3_nt: TGTGCCAGCAGCCCCATGTTATGGGGGTCTGATCCATCCGAGCAGTACTTC
clone_size: NA; cdr3_length: 18; d_call: NA; j_call: TRBJ2-4; v_call: TRBV5-5; cdr3_aa: CASSTGLQAPLAKNIQYF; cdr3_nt: TGTGCCAGCAGCACCGGACTACAGGCACCCTTAGCCAAAAACATTCAGTACTTC
clone_size: NA; cdr3_length: 15; d_call: NA; j_call: TRBJ2-1; v_call: TRBV6-6; cdr3_aa: CASSPLASSYNEQFF; cdr3_nt: TGTGCCAGCAGTCCCTTAGCCAGCTCCTACAATGAGCAGTTCTTC
clone_size: few; cdr3_length: 12; d_call: NA; j_call: TRBJ2-1; v_call: TRBV4-1; cdr3_aa: CASSRPGNEQFF; cdr3_nt: TGCGCCAGCAGCCGCCCGGGCAATGAGCAGTTCTTC
clone_size: NA; cdr3_length: 13; d_call: TRBD2; j_call: TRBJ2-1; v_call: TRBV5-4; cdr3_aa: CASSLGTSSEQFF; cdr3_nt: TGTGCCAGCAGCTTGGGGACTAGCAGTGAGCAGTTCTTC
clone_size: few; cdr3_length: 14; d_call: NA; j_call: TRBJ2-1; v_call: TRBV9; cdr3_aa: CASSVGKLYNEQFF; cdr3_nt: TGTGCCAGCAGCGTAGGTAAGCTCTACAATGAGCAGTTCTTC
clone_size: NA; cdr3_length: 11; d_call: NA; j_call: TRBJ2-7; v_call: TRBV7-9; cdr3_aa: CASSSANEQYF; cdr3_nt: TGTGCCAGCAGCTCCGCTAACGAGCAGTACTTC
clone_size: few; cdr3_length: 15; d_call: NA; j_call: TRBJ1-1; v_call: TRBV5-6; cdr3_aa: CASSSGPAMETEAFF; cdr3_nt: TGTGCCAGCAGCTCCGGCCCCGCCATGGAGACTGAAGCTTTCTTT
clone_size: NA; cdr3_length: 13; d_call: TRBD1; j_call: TRBJ1-1; v_call: TRBV30; cdr3_aa: CAWGPTGRTEAFF; cdr3_nt: TGTGCCTGGGGCCCGACAGGGAGGACTGAAGCTTTCTTT
clone_size: NA; cdr3_length: 16; d_call: TRBD1; j_call: TRBJ2-3; v_call: TRBV29-1; cdr3_aa: CSVQTQQGGLTDTQYF; cdr3_nt: TGCAGCGTTCAAACTCAACAGGGGGGACTCACAGATACGCAGTATTTT
clone_size: NA; cdr3_length: 14; d_call: NA; j_call: TRBJ1-5; v_call: TRBV18; cdr3_aa: CASSPSMDNQPQHF; cdr3_nt: TGTGCCAGCTCACCATCTATGGACAATCAGCCCCAGCATTTT
clone_size: NA; cdr3_length: 15; d_call: NA; j_call: TRBJ2-5; v_call: TRBV6-1; cdr3_aa: CASSEGGAGQETQYF; cdr3_nt: TGTGCCAGCAGTGAAGGTGGGGCAGGACAAGAGACCCAGTACTTC
clone_size: once; cdr3_length: 13; d_call: NA; j_call: TRBJ2-2; v_call: TRBV7-7; cdr3_aa: CASSLSGTGELFF; cdr3_nt: TGTGCCAGCAGCTTGTCTGGGACCGGGGAGCTGTTTTTT
clone_size: NA; cdr3_length: 13; d_call: NA; j_call: TRBJ2-3; v_call: TRBV10-3; cdr3_aa: CAIKYSSTDTQYF; cdr3_nt: TGTGCCATCAAGTATTCCAGCACAGATACGCAGTATTTT
clone_size: NA; cdr3_length: 14; d_call: NA; j_call: TRBJ1-1; v_call: TRBV19; cdr3_aa: CASTATLLNTEAFF; cdr3_nt: TGTGCCAGTACGGCTACACTTTTGAACACTGAAGCTTTCTTT
clone_size: NA; cdr3_length: 15; d_call: TRBD2; j_call: TRBJ2-2; v_call: TRBV25-1; cdr3_aa: CASSPPGGGTGELFF; cdr3_nt: TGTGCCAGTTCCCCCCCCGGGGGGGGCACCGGGGAGCTGTTTTTT
clone_size: once; cdr3_length: 14; d_call: NA; j_call: TRBJ1-3; v_call: TRBV28; cdr3_aa: CASILGSSGNTIYF; cdr3_nt: TGTGCCAGCATCTTAGGGAGCTCTGGAAACACCATATATTTT
clone_size: NA; cdr3_length: 14; d_call: NA; j_call: TRBJ2-5; v_call: TRBV18; cdr3_aa: CASSPLDGEETQYF; cdr3_nt: TGTGCCAGCTCACCACTGGACGGGGAAGAGACCCAGTACTTC
clone_size: NA; cdr3_length: 12; d_call: NA; j_call: TRBJ2-2; v_call: TRBV30; cdr3_aa: CAHGSFTGELFF; cdr3_nt: TGTGCCCATGGCAGCTTCACCGGGGAGCTGTTTTTT
clone_size: few; cdr3_length: 14; d_call: NA; j_call: TRBJ2-7; v_call: TRBV28; cdr3_aa: CASSRQVAGYEQYF; cdr3_nt: TGTGCCAGCAGTCGACAGGTAGCTGGATACGAGCAGTACTTC
clone_size: NA; cdr3_length: 10; d_call: NA; j_call: TRBJ1-1; v_call: TRBV30; cdr3_aa: CASDNTEAFF; cdr3_nt: TGTGCTTCAGACAACACTGAAGCTTTCTTT
clone_size: NA; cdr3_length: 13; d_call: NA; j_call: TRBJ1-1; v_call: TRBV6-4; cdr3_aa: CASSATGNTEAFF; cdr3_nt: TGTGCCAGCAGCGCCACAGGTAACACTGAAGCTTTCTTT
clone_size: NA; cdr3_length: 15; d_call: TRBD2; j_call: TRBJ2-7; v_call: TRBV7-8; cdr3_aa: CASSLGLAGSYEQYF; cdr3_nt: TGTGCCAGCAGCTTAGGACTAGCGGGCTCCTACGAGCAGTACTTC
clone_size: few; cdr3_length: 13; d_call: NA; j_call: TRBJ2-7; v_call: TRBV19; cdr3_aa: CASSNAALYEQYF; cdr3_nt: TGTGCCAGTAGTAACGCAGCTCTGTACGAGCAGTACTTC
clone_size: NA; cdr3_length: 13; d_call: NA; j_call: TRBJ2-7; v_call: TRBV28; cdr3_aa: CASRRDSSYEQYF; cdr3_nt: TGTGCCAGCAGAAGAGACAGCTCCTACGAGCAGTACTTC
clone_size: few; cdr3_length: 14; d_call: NA; j_call: TRBJ1-6; v_call: TRBV4-1; cdr3_aa: CASSLTAKESPLHF; cdr3_nt: TGCGCCAGCAGTCTAACCGCCAAGGAATCACCCCTCCACTTT
clone_size: NA; cdr3_length: 14; d_call: NA; j_call: TRBJ2-3; v_call: TRBV10-3; cdr3_aa: CAISVRGIADTQYF; cdr3_nt: TGTGCCATCAGTGTGCGGGGAATCGCGGATACGCAGTATTTT
clone_size: NA; cdr3_length: 14; d_call: TRBD1; j_call: TRBJ1-2; v_call: TRBV19; cdr3_aa: CASIIPGQAYGYTF; cdr3_nt: TGTGCCAGTATTATCCCGGGACAGGCATATGGCTACACCTTC
clone_size: NA; cdr3_length: 15; d_call: NA; j_call: TRBJ2-1; v_call: TRBV7-8; cdr3_aa: CASSTGGTVWNEQFF; cdr3_nt: TGTGCCAGCAGCACCGGAGGGACTGTCTGGAATGAGCAGTTCTTC
clone_size: NA; cdr3_length: 16; d_call: TRBD1; j_call: TRBJ1-2; v_call: TRBV9; cdr3_aa: CASSVTPGTANYGYTF; cdr3_nt: TGTGCCAGCAGCGTAACACCCGGGACAGCTAACTATGGCTACACCTTC
clone_size: few; cdr3_length: 15; d_call: NA; j_call: TRBJ1-6; v_call: TRBV10-3; cdr3_aa: CAISGSPAANSPLHF; cdr3_nt: TGTGCCATCAGTGGCTCACCCGCGGCGAATTCACCCCTCCACTTT
clone_size: few; cdr3_length: 16; d_call: TRBD1; j_call: TRBJ1-6; v_call: TRBV30; cdr3_aa: CAWSVSRQGAESPLHF; cdr3_nt: TGTGCCTGGAGTGTATCTAGACAGGGGGCTGAATCACCCCTCCACTTT
clone_size: NA; cdr3_length: 18; d_call: TRBD1; j_call: TRBJ1-2; v_call: TRBV19; cdr3_aa: CASSPEDRVISTNYGYTF; cdr3_nt: TGTGCCAGTAGCCCGGAGGACAGGGTAATTAGTACTAACTATGGCTACACCTTC
clone_size: NA; cdr3_length: 13; d_call: NA; j_call: TRBJ1-1; v_call: TRBV27; cdr3_aa: CASSSTVNTEAFF; cdr3_nt: TGTGCCAGCAGTTCGACGGTTAACACTGAAGCTTTCTTT
clone_size: NA; cdr3_length: 17; d_call: NA; j_call: TRBJ1-1; v_call: TRBV5-1; cdr3_aa: CASSPGGTQGQNTEAFF; cdr3_nt: TGCGCCAGCAGCCCAGGCGGGACACAAGGACAGAACACTGAAGCTTTCTTT
clone_size: few; cdr3_length: 14; d_call: NA; j_call: TRBJ2-3; v_call: TRBV9; cdr3_aa: CASTSGQPTDTQYF; cdr3_nt: TGTGCCAGCACCAGTGGGCAGCCGACAGATACGCAGTATTTT
clone_size: NA; cdr3_length: 14; d_call: NA; j_call: TRBJ1-1; v_call: TRBV6-5; cdr3_aa: CASSHRDYNTEAFF; cdr3_nt: TGTGCCAGCAGCCACCGGGACTACAACACTGAAGCTTTCTTT
clone_size: few; cdr3_length: 15; d_call: TRBD1; j_call: TRBJ1-5; v_call: TRBV19; cdr3_aa: CASTRGQALIEPQHF; cdr3_nt: TGTGCCAGCACCCGGGGACAGGCCCTAATCGAGCCCCAGCATTTT
clone_size: NA; cdr3_length: 14; d_call: TRBD1; j_call: TRBJ1-1; v_call: TRBV2; cdr3_aa: CAIGQGPMNTEAFF; cdr3_nt: TGTGCCATCGGACAGGGACCGATGAACACTGAAGCTTTCTTT
clone_size: few; cdr3_length: 13; d_call: NA; j_call: TRBJ1-1; v_call: TRBV29-1; cdr3_aa: CGTAMIMNTEAFF; cdr3_nt: TGTGGTACGGCCATGATCATGAACACTGAAGCTTTCTTT
clone_size: NA; cdr3_length: 16; d_call: NA; j_call: TRBJ1-6; v_call: TRBV9; cdr3_aa: CASTSGVGLEHSPLHF; cdr3_nt: TGTGCCAGCACCTCGGGCGTCGGGCTTGAGCATTCACCCCTCCACTTT
clone_size: NA; cdr3_length: 13; d_call: TRBD1; j_call: TRBJ1-1; v_call: TRBV10-3; cdr3_aa: CASTGQGNTEAFF; cdr3_nt: TGTGCCTCGACGGGACAGGGGAACACTGAAGCTTTCTTT
clone_size: few; cdr3_length: 15; d_call: TRBD1; j_call: TRBJ1-1; v_call: TRBV7-3; cdr3_aa: CASSPQGAANTEAFF; cdr3_nt: TGTGCCAGCAGCCCCCAGGGGGCTGCGAACACTGAAGCTTTCTTT
clone_size: few; cdr3_length: 12; d_call: NA; j_call: TRBJ1-1; v_call: TRBV28; cdr3_aa: CASARDGTEAFF; cdr3_nt: TGTGCCAGCGCACGGGACGGCACTGAAGCTTTCTTT
clone_size: NA; cdr3_length: 13; d_call: NA; j_call: TRBJ2-3; v_call: TRBV15; cdr3_aa: CATSAQPGDTQYF; cdr3_nt: TGTGCCACCAGCGCACAACCAGGGGATACGCAGTATTTT
clone_size: once; cdr3_length: 15; d_call: TRBD1; j_call: TRBJ2-7; v_call: TRBV27; cdr3_aa: CASSSAGQGVHEQYF; cdr3_nt: TGTGCCAGCAGTTCTGCAGGCCAGGGGGTCCACGAGCAGTACTTC
clone_size: few; cdr3_length: 15; d_call: NA; j_call: TRBJ2-3; v_call: TRBV6-5; cdr3_aa: CASSYSDSSTDTQYF; cdr3_nt: TGTGCCAGCAGTTACTCAGATTCTAGCACAGATACGCAGTATTTT
clone_size: NA; cdr3_length: 15; d_call: TRBD1; j_call: TRBJ1-2; v_call: TRBV18; cdr3_aa: CASSPQDRPNYGYTF; cdr3_nt: TGTGCCAGCTCACCCCAGGACAGGCCAAACTATGGCTACACCTTC
clone_size: few; cdr3_length: 17; d_call: NA; j_call: TRBJ2-2; v_call: TRBV7-8; cdr3_aa: CASSLGGGVANTGELFF; cdr3_nt: TGTGCCAGCAGCTTAGGCGGCGGGGTCGCGAACACCGGGGAGCTGTTTTTT
clone_size: few; cdr3_length: 11; d_call: NA; j_call: TRBJ2-1; v_call: TRBV20-1; cdr3_aa: CSARLSYEQFF; cdr3_nt: TGCAGTGCTAGGCTGTCATATGAGCAGTTCTTC
clone_size: few; cdr3_length: 13; d_call: NA; j_call: TRBJ2-5; v_call: TRBV7-9; cdr3_aa: CASSLQDVETQYF; cdr3_nt: TGTGCCAGCAGCTTACAGGACGTGGAGACCCAGTACTTC
clone_size: few; cdr3_length: 15; d_call: TRBD1; j_call: TRBJ1-1; v_call: TRBV11-2; cdr3_aa: CASSLVRGQGFEAFF; cdr3_nt: TGTGCCAGCAGCTTAGTTCGTGGACAGGGGTTTGAAGCTTTCTTT
clone_size: few; cdr3_length: 15; d_call: TRBD1; j_call: TRBJ1-1; v_call: TRBV19; cdr3_aa: CASSRGQEIDAEAFF; cdr3_nt: TGTGCCAGTAGTAGGGGACAGGAGATAGATGCTGAAGCTTTCTTT